The TCR beta chain described here comes from a study of blood T cell repertoires in COVID-19. Study as a whole: PBMCs, B-cell-depleted T cells, or T cells provided the cDNA or gDNA that made up the material.

Assay used: immunoSEQ multiplex PCR; TCRdb lists only in-frame clones, some missing. Of 90,000 to 110,000 clones detected, under 90% appear once; the ten largest clones hold roughly two fifths. This clonotype was obtained from an older man with acute or convalescent COVID-19. The sequenced material came from peripheral blood.

The CDR3 DNA follows: TGCGCCAGCAGTGAGTCGAGAAGGGGTGAGCAGTTCTTC. It yields the protein CASSESRRGEQFF. This chain links TRBV10-1 with TRBJ2-1; D is perhaps TRBD1 (5 bases). V lost 0 bases and J lost 9, with 9 bases in between. CDR1 and CDR2 from the germline V gene are WNHNN and SYGVQD (reference sequence). This CDR3 is 13 amino acids long.